The T cell receptor (beta chain) described here comes from a study of T cells in Graves' hyperthyroidism and ophthalmopathy. As for the study in general: Specimen type is peripheral blood, collected at initial diagnosis prior to any treatment.

RNA transcripts yielded amplified TCR beta CDR3 regions. The primer set for the first-round RT-PCR of the TCR CDR3 was HTBI. TCRdb re-derived calls from the multiplex PCR reads in MiXCR, one entry per CDR3 protein. The table shows some 760,000 distinct CDR3 sequences, with about 14% occurring only once. Germline lookup yields CDR1 DFQATT and CDR2 SNEGSKA (reference sequence). J gave up 3 bases and V 6 bases, and 7 bases lay outside the gene matches. This CDR3 region has 14 residues. This clonotype showed up just a few times. Antigen unknown. Study results and limitations: The model made its ophthalmopathy prediction, and onset followed a median about 5.9 months later. Most clonotypes that expanded in the thyroid above 0.001 also showed up in blood.

Hyperthyroidism patients were newly diagnosed, had disease duration under 2 months, and were aged 18 to 65 years. Sequenced input: blood. The sequence derives from a woman between 18 and 29 years old with Graves' hyperthyroidism. V usage is TRBV20-1 and J usage is TRBJ1-1; TRBD1 aligns across 10 bases. Here the CDR3 reads CSAKGQGKHTEAFF. CDR3 bases: TGCAGTGCAAAGGGACAGGGGAAGCACACTGAAGCTTTCTTT.